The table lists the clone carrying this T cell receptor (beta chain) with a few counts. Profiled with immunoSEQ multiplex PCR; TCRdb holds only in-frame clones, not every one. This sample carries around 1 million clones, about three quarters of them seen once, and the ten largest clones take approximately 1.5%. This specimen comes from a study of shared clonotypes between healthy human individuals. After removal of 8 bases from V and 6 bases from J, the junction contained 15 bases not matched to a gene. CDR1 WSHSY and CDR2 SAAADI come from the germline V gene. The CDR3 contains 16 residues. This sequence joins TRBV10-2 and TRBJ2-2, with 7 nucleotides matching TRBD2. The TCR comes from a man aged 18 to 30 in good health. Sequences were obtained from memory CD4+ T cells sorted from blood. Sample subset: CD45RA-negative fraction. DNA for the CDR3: TGCGCCAGCCGACCTGCGCGGCGGGAGACGGCCGGGGAGCTGTTTTTT. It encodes CASRPARRETAGELFF.